The 7 T cell receptor beta chains given below trace back to one sample, sequenced in a study of T cell responses to AZD1222 COVID-19 vaccine. TCRdb's table, derived via immunoSEQ multiplex PCR, lists solely in-frame clones and lacks some. The sample contains 100,000 to 150,000 clones, more than 90% of which appear only once. Here the sequenced sample was peripheral blood, taken 28 days after the second AZD1222 dose. All receptors come from an adult who received the AZD1222 COVID-19 vaccine.

The J gene is TRBJ2-7, the V gene TRBV7-2; D not certain. The CDR3 has 15 residues. Deletions cut 1 base from V and 6 bases from J, with 16 bases between. The germline gives CDR1 SGHTA, CDR2 FQGNSA. DNA of the CDR3: TGTGCCAGCAGCTTAGTGTATTCGACCTCTTTCGAGCAGTACTTC. Protein: CASSLVYSTSFEQYF.

This clone was observed a single time. The CDR3 bases are TGCGCCAGCAGATGCGGACAAGAGACCCAGTACTTC. The encoded protein is CASRCGQETQYF. The V call is TRBV10-1, the J call TRBJ2-5; D remains ambiguous. The CDR3 covers 12 residues. The V and J ends lost 6 bases and 2 bases respectively, with 7 bases between them. The germline CDR1 and CDR2 sequences are WNHNN and SYGVQD (reference sequence).

This clone was seen a handful of times. The CDR3 spells CASSLLLGTGLTGELFF. CDR3 bases: TGTGCCAGCAGCTTGCTCCTCGGGACAGGGCTAACCGGGGAGCTGTTTTTT. V is TRBV5-8 and J is TRBJ2-2, with 9 bases aligning to TRBD1. Per the germline V gene, CDR1 is SGHTS and CDR2 is YDEGEE. V shed 1 base and J 5 bases; nucleotides not matched to a gene: 9. The CDR3 is 17 amino acids.

The rearrangement joins TRBV24-1 to TRBJ1-5; D ambiguous. CDR1 and CDR2 from the germline V gene are KGHDR and SFDVKD. The CDR3 has 15 residues. V was trimmed by 8 bases and J by 2 bases, leaving 15 bases between them. CDR3 bases: TGTGCCACCAAGCAACAACCGTGTGGCAATCAGCCCCAGCATTTT. Protein product: CATKQQPCGNQPQHF.

This rearrangement joins TRBV29-1 to TRBJ2-7; 8 nucleotides align to TRBD1. The CDR3 is 13 residues long. The germline gives CDR1 SQVTM, CDR2 ANQGSEA. The V segment lost 7 bases and the J segment 2 bases; nucleotides outside the gene matches: 7. The CDR3 DNA sequence: TGCAGCGGCACAGGGGGTCCTCCCTACGAGCAGTACTTC. Its translation is CSGTGGPPYEQYF.

Written as DNA, the CDR3 is TGTGCCAGCAGCTCCGCCACCCGACAGGGGGCGAACACCGGGGAGCTGTTTTTT. This translates into CASSSATRQGANTGELFF. V and J are TRBV7-8 and TRBJ2-2; TRBD1 aligns across 9 bases. CDR1 and CDR2 (germline): SGHVS, FQNEAQ. The junction had 9 bases not matched to a gene; V was cut back by 4 bases and J by 0 bases. This CDR3 is built from 18 residues. The full variable domain, in which reference TRBV7-8 and TRBJ2-2 provide the parts outside the CDR3, is GAGVSQSPRYKVAKRGQDVALRCDPISGHVSLFWYQQALGQGPEFLTYFQNEAQLDKSGLPSDRFFAERPEGSVSTLKIQRTQQEDSAVYLCASSSATRQGANTGELFFGEGSRLTVL.

This clone was seen a single time. The genes are TRBV19 and TRBJ2-7, with D possibly matching TRBD1 (5 bases). The CDR3 is 13 amino acids. Germline V CDR1 and CDR2: LNHDA, SQIVND (reference sequence). V was trimmed by 4 bases and J by 5 bases, leaving 12 bases between them. CDR3 residues: CASSTTGVNEQYF. CDR3 DNA sequence: TGTGCCAGTAGTACCACAGGAGTGAACGAGCAGTACTTC.